Shown below are 19 T cell receptor beta chains from a single sample sequenced in a study of shared clonotypes between healthy human individuals. The table came from immunoSEQ multiplex PCR; TCRdb's copy has only in-frame clones and leaves some out. The sample holds roughly 400,000 clones; about 97% are singletons and the top ten take 0.32%. Sequenced sample: memory CD8+ T cells sorted from blood. Subset specified: CD45RO+ cells pooled with CCR7-negative TemRA cells. The origin of the receptors is a man aged 30-40 years in good health.

The chain links TRBV5-1 to TRBJ1-2, with no clear D. V lost 0 bases and J lost 8, with 14 bases in between. CDR3 length: 14 amino acids. Germline CDR1 reads SGHRS; CDR2 reads YFSETQ. CDR3 nucleotide sequence: TGCGCCAGCAGCTTGGGTTCAAAAGATGGGGGCTACACCTTC. It yields the protein CASSLGSKDGGYTF.

The rearrangement links TRBV5-1 to TRBJ1-1; D is uncertain. Looked up from germline, CDR1 is SGHRS and CDR2 is YFSETQ. The CDR3 length is 15 residues. V dropped 6 bases and J dropped 0 bases, with 15 bases sitting between them. The CDR3 nucleotides are TGCGCCAGCACGCTAGGATCTCCTTTGAACACTGAAGCTTTCTTT. This translates into CASTLGSPLNTEAFF.

The chain joins TRBV4-2 to TRBJ2-7, with D unclear. CDR3 length equals 16 residues. V lost 1 base to trimming and J lost 0 bases, with 13 bases between them. In germline, CDR1 is LGHNA, CDR2 YNFKEQ. The CDR3 protein is CASSQAYQDYSYEQYF. Written as DNA, the CDR3 is TGTGCCAGCAGCCAAGCCTATCAGGATTACTCCTACGAGCAGTACTTC.

The rearrangement joins TRBV19 to TRBJ1-2, with D possibly TRBD1 on 6 matching bases. Germline CDR1 reads LNHDA; CDR2 reads SQIVND (reference sequence). V lost 6 bases, J lost 4 bases, and 21 bases lay in between. This CDR3 is 16 amino acids long. CDR3 amino acids: CASRYTPGAPRYGYTF. CDR3 DNA: TGTGCCAGTAGATATACACCAGGGGCCCCTCGCTATGGCTACACCTTC.

This clone was counted once. This chain joins TRBV28 and TRBJ2-7, with TRBD1 as a possible D gene (6 bases). Trimming stripped 3 bases from V and 1 base from J, with 13 bases between. The germline V gene encodes CDR1 MDHEN and CDR2 SYDVKM. There are 15 residues in the CDR3. The CDR3 DNA reads as TGTGCCAGCAGTTTGATAGGGACAACGTCCTACGAGCAGTACTTC. It is translated as CASSLIGTTSYEQYF. The full variable domain, completed using reference TRBV28 and TRBJ2-7, is DVKVTQSSRYLVKRTGEKVFLECVQDMDHENMFWYRQDPGLGLRLIYFSYDVKMKEKGDIPEGYSVSREKKERFSLILESASTNQTSMYLCASSLIGTTSYEQYFGPGTRLTVT.

The chain carries TRBV6-1 and TRBJ1-2; 7 nucleotides agree with TRBD1. Germline V lookup: CDR1 MNHNS, CDR2 SASEGT. V lost 4 bases and J lost 5; bases outside the gene matches: 13. The CDR3 runs to 16 residues. DNA for the CDR3: TGTGCCAGCAGTGCCGACAGGGTCAGGTTGGCATATGGCTACACCTTC. Translating it yields CASSADRVRLAYGYTF.

The CDR3 DNA is TGTGCCAGCAGTTACTTGTCGTCAATCCCTGTCTATGGCTACACCTTC. Its translation: CASSYLSSIPVYGYTF. The V gene is TRBV6-5, the J gene TRBJ1-2; no clear D gene. Trimming cost V 1 base and J 4 bases, with 16 bases left between them. The CDR3 contains 16 residues. Germline CDR1 and CDR2: MNHEY and SVGAGI.

The chain combines TRBV28 with TRBJ2-3; 9 bases line up with TRBD1. With V trimmed by 5 bases and J by 4 bases, 4 bases remained unmatched. The CDR3 is 14 residues long. Per the germline V gene, CDR1 is MDHEN and CDR2 is SYDVKM. The CDR3 nucleotides are TGTGCCAGCAGTCGAGACAGGGGGGCAGATACGCAGTATTTT. This sequence encodes CASSRDRGADTQYF.

This chain joins TRBV5-1 and TRBJ2-1; D call uncertain. V was shortened by 4 bases and J by 0 bases, with 11 bases between the two germline ends. The CDR3 loop spans 15 amino acids. Germline lookup yields CDR1 SGHRS and CDR2 YFSETQ. The CDR3 sequence is CASSPTYSSYNEQFF. The DNA for the CDR3 is TGCGCCAGCAGCCCGACCTATAGCTCCTACAATGAGCAGTTCTTC.

The gene calls are TRBV28 and TRBJ2-2, with D unresolved. In germline, CDR1 is MDHEN, CDR2 SYDVKM. Trimming removed 3 bases from V and 4 bases from J, with 6 bases in between. This CDR3 comprises 13 residues. CDR3 sequence reads: CASSLQTTGELFF. In DNA form, the CDR3 reads TGTGCCAGCAGTTTGCAGACCACCGGGGAGCTGTTTTTT.

The chain couples TRBV15 to TRBJ2-5; TRBD1 matches at 7 bases. CDR3 length equals 12 residues. V trimming: 11 bases; J trimming: 0 bases; junction bases outside the gene matches: 3. The V gene's germline CDR1 is LNHNV and CDR2 YYDKDF (reference sequence). CDR3 DNA sequence: TGTGCCGTGGGACAGCACCAAGAGACCCAGTACTTC. As protein: CAVGQHQETQYF.

CDR3 sequence: CASSYPSGIYEQYF. The CDR3 DNA is TGTGCCAGCAGTTACCCTAGCGGGATTTACGAGCAGTACTTC. This chain links TRBV6-6 with TRBJ2-7; 9 bases are shared with TRBD2. Germline CDR1 is MNHNY and CDR2 is SVGAGI (reference sequence). The CDR3 extends over 14 amino acids. Losses at the gene ends were 2 bases for V and 4 bases for J; bases not matched to a gene: 3.

The chain links TRBV10-2 to TRBJ2-2, with a weak D call TRBD2 (6 bases). V was trimmed by 7 bases and J by 2 bases, leaving 26 bases between them. This CDR3 is 19 amino acids long. Germline CDR1 is WSHSY and CDR2 is SAAADI. Here the CDR3 DNA reads TGCGCCAGCAAGGGATCGAGTCGGCGGGACCTACCTAACACCGGGGAGCTGTTTTTT. Its translation is CASKGSSRRDLPNTGELFF.

The rearrangement uses TRBV7-2 and TRBJ1-2; a possible D gene is TRBD1 (5 bases). This CDR3 region has 13 residues. Germline V gene sequence: CDR1 SGHTA, CDR2 FQGNSA. Deletions cut 3 bases from V and 1 base from J, with 6 bases between. CDR3 bases: TGTGCCAGCAGCTTGGACATTAACTATGGCTACACCTTC. Residues: CASSLDINYGYTF.

This chain links TRBV2 with TRBJ2-7; the match to TRBD2 covers 12 bases. Trimming at V came to 7 bases and at J to 6 bases, leaving 1 base not matched to a gene. The germline CDR1 and CDR2 sequences are SNHLY and FYNNEI. CDR3 size: 12 residues. DNA for the CDR3: TGTGCCAGCACACTAGCGGGAGGCGAGCAGTACTTC. The encoded protein is CASTLAGGEQYF.

The table lists this clone with a count of one. This rearrangement joins TRBV2 to TRBJ2-5; D gene unclear. CDR1 is SNHLY, CDR2 FYNNEI, per germline. V gave up 0 bases and J gave up 7 bases, with 12 bases separating them. The CDR3 sequence is 14 residues long. The CDR3 loop reads CASSEAGSGGTQYF. CDR3 nucleotide sequence: TGTGCCAGCAGTGAAGCGGGGTCGGGTGGGACCCAGTACTTC. Full variable domain (remainder filled in from reference TRBV2 and TRBJ2-5): EPEVTQTPSHQVTQMGQEVILRCVPISNHLYFYWYRQILGQKVEFLVSFYNNEISEKSEIFDDQFSVERPDGSNFTLKIRSTKLEDSAMYFCASSEAGSGGTQYFGPGTRLLVL.

The V and J genes are TRBV5-1 and TRBJ2-7; either TRBD1 or TRBD2 may supply D (6 bases each). The CDR3 totals 14 residues. Germline CDR1 is SGHRS and CDR2 is YFSETQ. V lost 1 base and J lost 2, with 10 bases in between. The CDR3 loop reads CASSLMGGPYEQYF. The DNA for the CDR3 is TGCGCCAGCAGCTTGATGGGGGGCCCCTACGAGCAGTACTTC.

This clone was observed a single time. The rearrangement uses TRBV29-1 and TRBJ2-1, with 9 bases that match TRBD2. J was trimmed by 8 bases and V by 7 bases; bases with no gene match: 6. Germline V gene data show CDR1 as SQVTM and CDR2 as ANQGSEA. The CDR3 spans 12 residues. The CDR3 loop is CSAWREGYEQFF. In DNA, the CDR3 is TGCAGCGCCTGGCGGGAGGGATATGAGCAGTTCTTC.

The genes are TRBV7-9 and TRBJ2-5; 13 bases are a match to TRBD2. The V segment lost 5 bases and the J segment 5 bases; nucleotides outside the gene matches: 5. CDR3 size: 15 residues. Germline V lookup: CDR1 SEHNR, CDR2 FQNEAQ (reference sequence). CDR3 loop: CASSIGLAGAETQYF. CDR3 sequence (DNA): TGTGCCAGCAGCATCGGACTAGCGGGAGCCGAGACCCAGTACTTC.